This TCR beta chain was obtained from a study of control samples from healthy donors and cancer patients. Produced via immunoSEQ multiplex PCR; TCRdb's table is partial and in-frame only. The sample yields under 200,000 clones, roughly 91% seen once. This clone was observed once. The CDR3 has 11 amino acids. V was trimmed by 3 bases and J by 2 bases, leaving 1 base between them. Germline V CDR1 and CDR2: MGHRA, YSYEKL. J is TRBJ1-1 and V is TRBV4-1, with D unresolved. The sequenced sample was blood. The clonotype was recovered from a woman in her twenties or thirties in good health. This CDR3 reads CASSHNTEAFF. Here the CDR3 DNA reads TGCGCCAGCAGCCACAACACTGAAGCTTTCTTT.